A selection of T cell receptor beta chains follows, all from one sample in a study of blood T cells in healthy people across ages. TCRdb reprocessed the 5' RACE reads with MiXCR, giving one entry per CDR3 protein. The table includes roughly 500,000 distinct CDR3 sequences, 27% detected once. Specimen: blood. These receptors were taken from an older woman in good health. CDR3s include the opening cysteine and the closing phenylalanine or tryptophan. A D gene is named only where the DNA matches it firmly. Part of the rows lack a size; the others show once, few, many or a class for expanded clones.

TGCAGCGTCTTCAAAGGCTCCGGGATGAACACTGAAGCTTTCTTT	CSVFKGSGMNTEAFF	TRBV29-1	-	TRBJ1-1	-
TGTGCCAGCAGCTTAGATCGCCTAGCGGGGGGGCGAGAGCAGTTCTTC	CASSLDRLAGGREQFF	TRBV7-2	TRBD2	TRBJ2-1	once
TGTGCCAGCTCACCAATGTCGCAGGCGACGAATGAAAAACTGTTTTTT	CASSPMSQATNEKLFF	TRBV18	-	TRBJ1-4	-
TGTGCCACCAGTGATCCTGGGACAGGCACAGATACGCAGTATTTT	CATSDPGTGTDTQYF	TRBV24-1	TRBD1	TRBJ2-3	-
TGTGCCAGCAGGGCGCCGGGACAGAGCTATGGCTACACCTTC	CASRAPGQSYGYTF	TRBV28	TRBD1	TRBJ1-2	-
TGTGCCAGCAGTTACACTACATCCTACAATGAGCAGTTCTTC	CASSYTTSYNEQFF	TRBV6-5	-	TRBJ2-1	few
TGTGCCAGTAGTCGGGGACAGGGGTCCCACGAGCAGTACTTC	CASSRGQGSHEQYF	TRBV19	TRBD1	TRBJ2-7	-
TGTGCCAGCAGCCAAGAAAGGACTCCTCGGCAGTACTTC	CASSQERTPRQYF	TRBV14	-	TRBJ2-5	-
TGTGCCAGCAGCCACAGCTCCACCCCGAACACTGAAGCTTTCTTT	CASSHSSTPNTEAFF	TRBV28	-	TRBJ1-1	-
TGTGCCAGCGTATTGGGCCCCAGAGACAATGAGCAGTTCTTC	CASVLGPRDNEQFF	TRBV6-6	-	TRBJ2-1	-